This T cell receptor (beta chain) was found in a study of T-cell reconstitution after alpha-beta-depleted transplantation in children. This CDR3 has 9 amino acids. Germline V gene sequence: CDR1 SQVTM, CDR2 ANQGSEA. Deletions cut 7 bases from V and 6 bases from J, with 6 bases between. Preparation of the TCRbeta library was carried out with unique molecular identifiers. A single record per CDR3 protein comes from TCRdb applying MiXCR to the PCR reads. Among hundreds of thousands of distinct CDR3 sequences, roughly a quarter were seen once, and the ten largest hold 4% to 5.5%. General study results and limits: Reportedly, alpha-beta T cells present about two months post-transplant originated from several hundred expanded clones of graft origin. Some patients showed high day-60 TCRbeta diversity, which derived from surviving recipient T cells and thymic progenitors. T cells produced anew were the main source of T-cell counts and diversity one year after transplant.

In its sample, this clonotype was seen many times. Antigen: not known. The sequence came from a female patient between 2 and 15 years old who had a stem cell transplant for congenital amegakaryocytic thrombocytopenia, so the T cells may come from the graft donor. The V gene is TRBV29-1, the J gene TRBJ1-2; D uncertain. Sample: PBMCs, mostly from graft donor cells, taken 360 days after TCRalphabeta/CD19-depleted stem cell transplant. The CDR3 loop is CSAGDGYTF. CDR3 nucleotide sequence: TGCAGCGCTGGGGATGGCTACACCTTC.